Described below is a single T cell receptor beta chain sequence and its context. The data belong to a study of technical replicates of blood from a few donors. The germline V gene encodes CDR1 SGHNT and CDR2 YYREEE (reference sequence). The CDR3 loop spans 16 amino acids. With 4 bases removed from V and 1 base from J, the gap between germline ends came to 15 bases. Sequencing was performed with immunoSEQ multiplex PCR; in TCRdb, only in-frame clones are kept and a portion is missing. The sample contains some 13,000 clones, 60% to 80% of which appear only once. The clonotype comes from a human donor in good health. Sequencing was done on a sample of PBMCs. The V gene is TRBV5-4, the J gene TRBJ2-1; perhaps TRBD2 as D (5 bases). The CDR3 bases are TGTGCCAGCAGCGAACTAATCACGGGGTCCTACAATGAGCAGTTCTTC. It translates to CASSELITGSYNEQFF.